A single T cell receptor (beta chain) is shown here with its context. Its antigen is not identified. This entry is derived from a study of cytomegalovirus exposure and HLA in healthy donors. Whole-study findings and limits: Altogether, around 160 TCR beta chains were recorded as cytomegalovirus-associated. Later examination showed HLA-associated TCR beta chains had greater clonal expansion than equally common others.

PCR was performed using 60 Vbeta and 13 Jbeta primers. In the authors' workflow: Unique TCR beta chains totaled roughly 79 million in a later count, with roughly 11 million of them shared. Sequencing used immunoSEQ multiplex PCR; TCRdb keeps in-frame clones, though not all of them. The V and J calls and the clone size are those of that table, but D and trimming were determined from the DNA. Found here are about 200,000 clones, about three quarters of them singletons; the top ten hold approximately 2%. The CDR3 totals 14 residues. Trimming at V came to 3 bases and at J to 7 bases, leaving 8 bases not matched to a gene. In germline, CDR1 is SGHAT, CDR2 FQNNGV.

The clonotype comes from a woman aged 30 to 39 in good health and CMV-seropositive. What was sequenced was PBMCs. This sequence joins TRBV11-2 and TRBJ1-2; 7 nucleotides line up with TRBD1. The CDR3 nucleotides are TGTGCCAGCAGCTTGGAGAGGACAGGTAGTGGCTACACCTTC. As protein: CASSLERTGSGYTF. The full variable domain, completed using reference TRBV11-2 and TRBJ1-2, is EAGVAQSPRYKIIEKRQSVAFWCNPISGHATLYWYQQILGQGPKLLIQFQNNGVVDDSQLPKDRFSAERLKGVDSTLKIQPAKLEDSAVYLCASSLERTGSGYTFGSGTRLTVV.